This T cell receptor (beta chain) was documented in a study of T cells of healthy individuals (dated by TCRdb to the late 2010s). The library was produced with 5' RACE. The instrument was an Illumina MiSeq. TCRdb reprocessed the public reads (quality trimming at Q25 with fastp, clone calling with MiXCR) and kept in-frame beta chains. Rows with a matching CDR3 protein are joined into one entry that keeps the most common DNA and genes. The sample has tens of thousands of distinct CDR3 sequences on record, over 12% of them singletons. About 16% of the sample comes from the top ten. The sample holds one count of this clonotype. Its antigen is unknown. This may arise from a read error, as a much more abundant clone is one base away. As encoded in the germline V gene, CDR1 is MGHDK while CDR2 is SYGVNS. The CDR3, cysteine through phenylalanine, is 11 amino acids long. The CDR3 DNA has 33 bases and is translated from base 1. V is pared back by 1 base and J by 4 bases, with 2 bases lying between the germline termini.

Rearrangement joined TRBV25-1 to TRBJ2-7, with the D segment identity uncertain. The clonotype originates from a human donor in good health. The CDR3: CASSEWYEQYF. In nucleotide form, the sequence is TGTGCCAGCAGTGAATGGTACGAGCAGTACTTC.